The 5 T cell receptor beta chains given below trace back to one sample, sequenced in a study of T cells after yellow fever vaccination. TCRdb recomputed calls from the 5' RACE reads with MiXCR, one row per CDR3 protein. This sample has 250,000 to 400,000 distinct CDR3 sequences; approximately 4% occur once, and the top ten carry about 22%. Material: PBMCs, obtained 5 days after the yellow fever booster vaccination. These TCRs come from a man younger than 30 who received the YFV17D yellow fever vaccine.

This clonotype has just a few counts. This chain links TRBV27 with TRBJ2-5, with TRBD2 as a possible D gene (6 bases). Germline V gives CDR1 MNHEY, CDR2 SMNVEV (reference sequence). This CDR3 region has 14 residues. V shed 7 bases and J shed 2 bases, with 14 bases lying between them. The CDR3 coding sequence is TGTGCCAGCAAAACAATAGCGGTACAAGAGACCCAGTACTTC. Protein sequence: CASKTIAVQETQYF.

The table lists this clonotype with a few counts. This chain uses TRBV6-6 with TRBJ2-3; TRBD1 might be the D (5 bases). CDR1 and CDR2 from the germline V gene are MNHNY and SVGAGI (reference sequence). Trimming removed 8 bases at V and 3 bases at J, with 12 bases between. There are 13 residues in the CDR3. CDR3 in amino acids: CASSETVTDTQYF. In DNA, the CDR3 is TGTGCCAGCTCCGAGACAGTTACAGATACGCAGTATTTT.

This clonotype has ten or more counts. V is TRBV5-1 and J is TRBJ2-7; 8 positions match TRBD2. CDR1 SGHRS and CDR2 YFSETQ come from the germline V gene. This CDR3 region has 15 residues. Trimming at V came to 0 bases and at J to 6 bases, leaving 8 bases not matched to a gene. The CDR3 here is CASSLVAGSLSEQYF. DNA for the CDR3: TGCGCCAGCAGCTTGGTAGCGGGGTCCCTTTCCGAGCAGTACTTC.

In this sample, this clonotype turned up a few times. The CDR3 loop reads CASTLHPGTEAFF. The CDR3 DNA reads TGTGCCAGCACCCTTCATCCGGGCACTGAAGCTTTCTTT. The chain combines TRBV6-5 with TRBJ1-1; D not certain. Germline V gene data show CDR1 as MNHEY and CDR2 as SVGAGI. The CDR3 is 13 amino acids. V lost 7 bases, J lost 4 bases, and 13 bases lay in between.

This chain connects TRBV12-3 or TRBV12-4 to TRBJ2-3, with D maybe TRBD2 (7 bases). The CDR3 runs to 15 residues. Between the trimmed V and J ends, which lost 3 bases and 4 bases, there was a span of 14 bases. The CDR3 nucleotides read TGTGCCAGCAGTTTGCGGGGGCCCTCAGCAGATACGCAGTATTTT. It encodes CASSLRGPSADTQYF.